The rows below give T cell receptor beta chains drawn from one sample of a study of blood T cell repertoires in COVID-19. Repertoires were generated with immunoSEQ multiplex PCR, while TCRdb's copy carries only in-frame clones and drops some. The table records 150,000 to 200,000 clones, around 77% of them present only once. Sequencing was done on a sample of peripheral blood. The receptor source for this set is a man aged 55-75 years with active or convalescent COVID-19. CDR3s include the opening cysteine and the closing phenylalanine or tryptophan. A D gene is named only where the DNA matches it firmly. Some rows have no size entry. The others give once, few or many, or a class for an expanded clone.

J: TRBJ1-5
size: few
V: TRBV18
D: -
DNA: TGTGCCAGCTCCACCAAGGTGGGGCTGGAACAGCCCCAGCATTTT
CDR3: CASSTKVGLEQPQHF

J: TRBJ1-5
size: once
V: TRBV18
D: TRBD1
DNA: TGTGCCAGCTCGGATGGACAGGTAAATCAGCCCCAGCATTTT
CDR3: CASSDGQVNQPQHF

J: TRBJ1-2
size: -
V: TRBV5-1
D: -
DNA: TGCGCCAGCAGCCTGGGCGGGGCGTGGGGCTACACCTTC
CDR3: CASSLGGAWGYTF

J: TRBJ1-5
size: -
V: TRBV4-1
D: TRBD1
DNA: TGCGCCAGCAGCCAAGATAAGGGACAGGGTCTTGCGAGCAATCAGCCCCAGCATTTT
CDR3: CASSQDKGQGLASNQPQHF

J: TRBJ1-6
size: -
V: TRBV29-1
D: -
DNA: TGCAGCGTTAGGGGGGGCGCAGATTCACCCCTCCACTTT
CDR3: CSVRGGADSPLHF

J: TRBJ1-1
size: once
V: TRBV24-1
D: -
DNA: TGTGCCACCAGTGATTTGCTGGGGGGGTGGAACACTGAAGCTTTCTTT
CDR3: CATSDLLGGWNTEAFF

J: TRBJ2-1
size: -
V: TRBV3-1/TRBV3-2
D: TRBD2
DNA: TGTGCCAGCAGGCGGGAGGGAAATGAGCAGTTCTTC
CDR3: CASRREGNEQFF

J: TRBJ2-3
size: -
V: TRBV5-1
D: TRBD2
DNA: TGCGCCAGCAGCTTCGGAGCGGGGGAGACAGATACGCAGTATTTT
CDR3: CASSFGAGETDTQYF

J: TRBJ1-2
size: -
V: TRBV19
D: -
DNA: TGTGCCAGTAGTAGAGATGGCTACACCTTC
CDR3: CASSRDGYTF

J: TRBJ2-5
size: -
V: TRBV7-9
D: -
DNA: TGTGCCAGCAGCTTGCAGTACCAAGAGACCCAGTACTTC
CDR3: CASSLQYQETQYF

J: TRBJ1-2
size: once
V: TRBV9
D: -
DNA: TGTGCCAGCAGCGTCCACGGCGGGCCAGGAGAATACCTGAACTATGGCTACACCTTC
CDR3: CASSVHGGPGEYLNYGYTF

J: TRBJ2-2
size: -
V: TRBV9
D: -
DNA: TGTGCCAGCAGCGGGGGGGCAAGCGGGAAGATAGCCGGGGAGCTGTTTTTT
CDR3: CASSGGASGKIAGELFF

J: TRBJ1-3
size: few
V: TRBV27
D: -
DNA: TGTGCCAGCAGTTTATCCGCGATGCGTGGAAACACCATATATTTT
CDR3: CASSLSAMRGNTIYF

J: TRBJ2-7
size: -
V: TRBV5-1
D: TRBD2
DNA: TGCGCCAGCAGCTTGACTAGCGGGTCCTACGAGCAGTACTTC
CDR3: CASSLTSGSYEQYF

J: TRBJ1-2
size: -
V: TRBV27
D: TRBD1
DNA: TGTGCCAGCAGTTTATCGCCAGGGGGGAATGGCTACACCTTC
CDR3: CASSLSPGGNGYTF

J: TRBJ2-7
size: -
V: TRBV6-4
D: TRBD2
DNA: TGTGCCAGCAGTGAACTAGCGGGAGTCACCTACGAGCAGTACTTC
CDR3: CASSELAGVTYEQYF

J: TRBJ2-3
size: -
V: TRBV9
D: -
DNA: TGTGCCAGCAGCGGGCGGCTTTGGGCAGATACGCAGTATTTT
CDR3: CASSGRLWADTQYF

J: TRBJ2-7
size: -
V: TRBV5-1
D: TRBD1
DNA: TGCGCCAGTCCCGGACAGGGACACGAGCAGTACTTC
CDR3: CASPGQGHEQYF

J: TRBJ1-4
size: -
V: TRBV29-1
D: -
DNA: TGCAGCGTTGAAGATCGGCACAGTGCAACTAATGAAAAACTGTTTTTT
CDR3: CSVEDRHSATNEKLFF

J: TRBJ1-2
size: few
V: TRBV6-2/TRBV6-3
D: -
DNA: TGTGCCAGCAGTTATACAAACTATGGCTACACCTTC
CDR3: CASSYTNYGYTF

J: TRBJ2-5
size: -
V: TRBV7-3
D: TRBD2
DNA: TGTGCCAGCAGCTTAACCGCGGGAGCCCCAGAGACCCAGTACTTC
CDR3: CASSLTAGAPETQYF

J: TRBJ2-7
size: few
V: TRBV29-1
D: TRBD2
DNA: TGCAGCGTTGAGGGCCCGGGAGGAAGCTACGAGCAGTACTTC
CDR3: CSVEGPGGSYEQYF

J: TRBJ2-1
size: -
V: TRBV6-6
D: -
DNA: TGTGCCAGCAGTTACGCCCGGCGGGACAATGAGCAGTTCTTC
CDR3: CASSYARRDNEQFF

J: TRBJ1-1
size: -
V: TRBV5-4
D: TRBD1
DNA: TGTGCCAGCAGCACGGGACAGGGCCCTGGAGGGACTGAAGCTTTCTTT
CDR3: CASSTGQGPGGTEAFF

J: TRBJ2-5
size: -
V: TRBV28
D: -
DNA: TGTGCCAGCAGAAGACTGGAACAAGAGACCCAGTACTTC
CDR3: CASRRLEQETQYF

J: TRBJ1-1
size: few
V: TRBV11-2
D: -
DNA: TGTGCCAGCAGCTCTATTCGGAACACTGAAGCTTTCTTT
CDR3: CASSSIRNTEAFF

J: TRBJ2-5
size: -
V: TRBV18
D: TRBD2
DNA: TGTGCCAGCTCACTCGGGACTAGCGGGGTTCAAGAGACCCAGTACTTC
CDR3: CASSLGTSGVQETQYF

J: TRBJ1-5
size: -
V: TRBV11-3
D: -
DNA: TGTGCCAGCAGCGAGGGGGTATGGAATCAGCCCCAGCATTTT
CDR3: CASSEGVWNQPQHF

J: TRBJ2-1
size: -
V: TRBV14
D: TRBD2
DNA: TGTGCCAGCAGCCCCCTTAGTGCGGGAGTCGCCTACAATGAGCAGTTCTTC
CDR3: CASSPLSAGVAYNEQFF

J: TRBJ2-7
size: -
V: TRBV19
D: -
DNA: TGTGCCAGTAGTATAGGGAGGGGCGGCGAGCAGTACTTC
CDR3: CASSIGRGGEQYF

J: TRBJ2-2
size: -
V: TRBV18
D: TRBD1
DNA: TGTGCCAGCTCAGACGACAGGGGTGCCACCGGGGAGCTGTTTTTT
CDR3: CASSDDRGATGELFF

J: TRBJ2-7
size: -
V: TRBV5-1
D: TRBD2
DNA: TGCGCCAGCAGCCCCTCCCGGACTAGCGGGGCCTACGAGCAGTACTTC
CDR3: CASSPSRTSGAYEQYF

J: TRBJ2-7
size: -
V: TRBV18
D: TRBD2
DNA: TGTGCCAGCTCACCCCTAGCGGGGGGCTCCTACGAGCAGTACTTC
CDR3: CASSPLAGGSYEQYF

J: TRBJ2-7
size: -
V: TRBV4-2
D: -
DNA: TGTGCCAGCAGCCAAGAAGTAGGAGGCAGGTACTACGAGCAGTACTTC
CDR3: CASSQEVGGRYYEQYF

J: TRBJ2-7
size: many
V: TRBV4-2
D: -
DNA: TGTGCCAGCAGCCAAGAACGGGGGTTCTACGAGCAGTACTTC
CDR3: CASSQERGFYEQYF

J: TRBJ2-4
size: -
V: TRBV4-1
D: -
DNA: TGCGCCACCCGGGACAACAGAGAGAGGGATCTAAACATTCAGTACTTC
CDR3: CATRDNRERDLNIQYF

J: TRBJ2-1
size: -
V: TRBV10-3
D: TRBD2
DNA: TGTGCCATCAGTGAGGTAGCGGGGACGGGGGTCGGCGAGCAGTTCTTC
CDR3: CAISEVAGTGVGEQFF

J: TRBJ1-1
size: once
V: TRBV5-5
D: -
DNA: TGTGCCAGCAGCTTTTACAGGGACGGGGAAGCTTTCTTT
CDR3: CASSFYRDGEAFF

J: TRBJ1-1
size: -
V: TRBV7-2
D: -
DNA: TGTGCCAGCAGCCGGTGGCAGGGGACTGAAGCTTTCTTT
CDR3: CASSRWQGTEAFF

J: TRBJ2-3
size: -
V: TRBV6-6
D: TRBD1
DNA: TGTGCCAGCATCCCCCGGACAGGGACAGATACGCAGTATTTT
CDR3: CASIPRTGTDTQYF